Below are 21 T cell receptor beta chains sequenced from a single sample in a study of OX40 agonist ivuxolimab in advanced cancers. Assay: immunoSEQ multiplex PCR; the TCRdb copy retains only in-frame clones and omits some. The profile shows some 87,000 clones, about 94% of them singletons. Sequencing was performed on CD4+ or CD8+ T cells sorted from blood, taken in a trial of the OX40 agonist ivuxolimab. These receptors were collected from an adult with an advanced solid tumor such as melanoma, head and neck, liver or kidney cancer.

The V call is TRBV4-2, the J call TRBJ2-3, with D perhaps matching TRBD1 (6 bases). Trimming pared 6 bases from V and 6 bases from J, leaving 16 bases between. The CDR3 totals 14 residues. Germline V gene lookup returns CDR1 LGHNA and CDR2 YNFKEQ. In nucleotides, the CDR3 is TGTGCCAGCAGGAACAGGGTTCAGTCGGATACGCAGTATTTT. Its protein product is CASRNRVQSDTQYF.

V is TRBV6-5 and J is TRBJ1-1, with 8 bases aligning to TRBD1. With 7 bases clipped from V and 2 bases from J, the junction kept 6 bases outside the gene matches. The CDR3 is 14 amino acids. CDR1 and CDR2 (germline): MNHEY, SVGAGI. The CDR3 sequence: CASKNTGGNTEAFF. The CDR3 DNA sequence: TGTGCCAGCAAAAACACAGGGGGAAACACTGAAGCTTTCTTT.

This chain joins TRBV9 and TRBJ1-1; TRBD1 is a possible D gene (6 bases). The V and J ends lost 0 bases and 4 bases respectively, with 10 bases between them. The CDR3 is 14 residues long. Germline V gene data show CDR1 as SGDLS and CDR2 as YYNGEE. The CDR3 spells CASSVGGGVTEAFF. The DNA for the CDR3 is TGTGCCAGCAGCGTAGGTGGGGGCGTCACTGAAGCTTTCTTT.

The chain employs TRBV9 and TRBJ2-2; D remains unclear. The CDR3 runs 15 residues. Germline CDR1 reads SGDLS; CDR2 reads YYNGEE. The ends were cut back, 4 bases at V and 3 bases at J, with 13 bases in the middle. This CDR3 reads CASSPQVGYTGELFF. The CDR3 region has the DNA TGTGCCAGCAGCCCCCAGGTAGGGTACACCGGGGAGCTGTTTTTT.

This chain links TRBV27 with TRBJ2-1; 7 nucleotides align to TRBD2. CDR1 MNHEY and CDR2 SMNVEV come from the germline V gene (reference sequence). Trimming removed 3 bases from V and 5 bases from J; junction bases left unmatched: 7. CDR3 length equals 15 residues. The CDR3 DNA is TGTGCCAGCAGTTTCAGCAGGACTAGGCACAATGAGCAGTTCTTC. Its translation: CASSFSRTRHNEQFF.

This sequence joins TRBV27 and TRBJ2-1, with D perhaps matching TRBD1 (5 bases). Germline values: CDR1 MNHEY, CDR2 SMNVEV (reference sequence). Trimming shortened V by 1 base and J by 9 bases, and 16 bases separated the two germline ends. This CDR3 has 15 amino acids. The CDR3 coding sequence is TGTGCCAGCAGTTTATGGCCCCCCGCAGGGTCTGAGCAGTTCTTC. Translated, it gives CASSLWPPAGSEQFF.

The genes are TRBV29-1 and TRBJ2-1; D is unresolved. The CDR3 sequence is 13 residues long. V dropped 0 bases and J dropped 4 bases, with 7 bases sitting between them. The V gene's germline CDR1 is SQVTM and CDR2 ANQGSEA. As DNA, the CDR3 is TGCAGCGTTGAAGATCTCGGATACAATGAGCAGTTCTTC. This sequence encodes CSVEDLGYNEQFF.

The chain uses TRBV27 and TRBJ2-1, with 11 nucleotides matching TRBD2. The junction had 3 bases not matched to a gene; V was cut back by 6 bases and J by 2 bases. In germline, CDR1 is MNHEY, CDR2 SMNVEV (reference sequence). The CDR3 consists of 15 residues. CDR3: CASSLAGGTYNEQFF. In nucleotides, the CDR3 is TGTGCCAGCAGCTTAGCGGGAGGGACCTACAATGAGCAGTTCTTC.

V and J are TRBV7-2 and TRBJ2-7; no clear D. The germline CDR1 and CDR2 sequences are SGHTA and FQGNSA. The V end lost 2 bases, the J end lost 0 bases, and 11 bases lay between the germline ends. The CDR3 loop spans 15 amino acids. The CDR3 coding sequence is TGTGCCAGCAGCTTAACGGCCGAAAGCTCCTACGAGCAGTACTTC. Translation: CASSLTAESSYEQYF.

The V call is TRBV7-9, the J call TRBJ2-5, with TRBD2 matching 14 bases. The V segment lost 6 bases and the J segment 3 bases; nucleotides outside the gene matches: 3. This CDR3 comprises 15 residues. Germline V gene lookup returns CDR1 SEHNR and CDR2 FQNEAQ (reference sequence). CDR3 in DNA: TGTGCCAGCAGACCGGGACTAGCGGGAGAAGAGACCCAGTACTTC. The encoded protein is CASRPGLAGEETQYF. Full variable domain (remainder filled in from reference TRBV7-9 and TRBJ2-5): DTGVSQNPRHKITKRGQNVTFRCDPISEHNRLYWYRQTLGQGPEFLTYFQNEAQLEKSRLLSDRFSAERPKGSFSTLEIQRTEQGDSAMYLCASRPGLAGEETQYFGPGTRLLVL.

The chain employs TRBV29-1 and TRBJ1-2, with a tentative D call TRBD1 (6 bases). Between the trimmed V and J ends, which lost 1 base and 3 bases, there was a span of 18 bases. Germline V CDR1 and CDR2: SQVTM, ANQGSEA. CDR3 size: 16 residues. The CDR3 reads CSVEGQGTPWHYGYTF. CDR3 coding DNA: TGCAGCGTTGAAGGTCAGGGGACCCCTTGGCACTATGGCTACACCTTC.

The CDR3 DNA sequence: TGTGCCAGTAGTCTGCTTAGTCGGGGTTACAATGAGCAGTTCTTC. Its protein product is CASSLLSRGYNEQFF. The chain couples TRBV19 to TRBJ2-1; a weak D match, TRBD2 (5 bases). Trimming pared 5 bases from V and 4 bases from J, leaving 15 bases between. Per germline, CDR1 LNHDA and CDR2 SQIVND (reference sequence). This CDR3 spans 15 amino acids.

The rearrangement uses TRBV9 and TRBJ2-2, with 10 bases aligning to TRBD1. Germline CDR1 and CDR2: SGDLS and YYNGEE. Unmatched junction bases numbered 5, after V lost 4 bases and J lost 5 bases. The CDR3 runs 15 residues. DNA for the CDR3: TGTGCCAGCAGCATAAGACAGGGGGCGACCGGGGAGCTGTTTTTT. This codes for CASSIRQGATGELFF. The variable domain in full, completed from reference TRBV9 and TRBJ2-2, reads DSGVTQTPKHLITATGQRVTLRCSPRSGDLSVYWYQQSLDQGLQFLIQYYNGEERAKGNILERFSAQQFPDLHSELNLSSLELGDSALYFCASSIRQGATGELFFGEGSRLTVL.

The gene calls are TRBV7-2 and TRBJ1-5; D is ambiguous. The V and J ends lost 5 bases and 0 bases respectively, with 5 bases between them. The CDR3 is made up of 13 amino acids. CDR1 is SGHTA, CDR2 FQGNSA, per germline. The CDR3 is CASSRYSNQPQHF. The CDR3 DNA is TGTGCCAGCAGCCGATATAGCAATCAGCCCCAGCATTTT.

This chain connects TRBV29-1 to TRBJ1-2; 7 bases are a match to TRBD1. Germline V gives CDR1 SQVTM, CDR2 ANQGSEA. With 5 bases clipped from V and 2 bases from J, the junction kept 5 bases outside the gene matches. The CDR3 is 13 amino acids. The CDR3 DNA reads TGCAGCGTTTTAGGGGGACAGAACTATGGCTACACCTTC. This codes for CSVLGGQNYGYTF.

The J gene is TRBJ1-2, the V gene TRBV5-1, with 8 bases identical to TRBD1. Trimming took 0 bases from V and 4 from J; bases not matched to a gene: 8. The CDR3 has 16 residues. In germline, CDR1 is SGHRS, CDR2 YFSETQ. The CDR3: CASSLEGGQGPYGYTF. DNA for the CDR3: TGCGCCAGCAGCTTGGAAGGTGGACAGGGACCCTATGGCTACACCTTC.

The V gene is TRBV7-3, the J gene TRBJ2-3; D remains unclear. Germline V gene lookup returns CDR1 SGHTA and CDR2 FQGTGA. V lost 1 base, J lost 2 bases, and 7 bases lay in between. The CDR3 covers 14 residues. The CDR3 DNA reads as TGTGCCAGCAGCTTAAGAAGATACACAGATACGCAGTATTTT. It codes for CASSLRRYTDTQYF.

The count of this clone is one. The rearrangement links TRBV9 to TRBJ1-3; D ambiguous. This CDR3 has 14 amino acids. Trimming pared 1 base from V and 1 base from J, leaving 6 bases between. Germline lookup yields CDR1 SGDLS and CDR2 YYNGEE. The CDR3 is CASSVTGSGNTIYF. The CDR3 region has the DNA TGTGCCAGCAGCGTAACTGGATCTGGAAACACCATATATTTT.

V gene TRBV5-1 combines with J gene TRBJ2-3; no definite D call. This CDR3 has 13 amino acids. Germline assignment: CDR1 SGHRS and CDR2 YFSETQ. V was cut by 4 bases and J by 1 base, with 7 bases left in between. CDR3 protein: CASSHDGTDTQYF. The CDR3 DNA is TGCGCCAGCAGCCACGATGGCACAGATACGCAGTATTTT.

This rearrangement joins TRBV5-6 to TRBJ2-3; D unclear. CDR1 is SGHDT and CDR2 is YYEEEE in the germline V gene. This CDR3 is built from 12 residues. V shed 5 bases and J shed 6 bases, with 10 bases lying between them. Written as DNA, the CDR3 is TGTGCCAGCAGTATGATCGGGGATACGCAGTATTTT. Its translation: CASSMIGDTQYF.

The sample holds a few counts of this clone. The CDR3 reads CASTYGNEQFF. In DNA form, the CDR3 reads TGTGCCAGCACCTACGGAAATGAGCAGTTCTTC. The chain recombines TRBV7-9 with TRBJ2-1; no reliable D call. Trimming removed 7 bases from V and 7 bases from J, with 8 bases in between. CDR3 length: 11 amino acids. The germline gives CDR1 SEHNR, CDR2 FQNEAQ (reference sequence).